These T cell receptor beta chains were read from a single sample in a study of blood T cell repertoires in COVID-19. Data came from immunoSEQ multiplex PCR; TCRdb stores just in-frame clones and leaves some out. The repertoire holds roughly 200,000 clones, with roughly nine tenths as singletons. The sequencing sample was made of peripheral blood. Receptors were obtained from a man between 40 and 49 years old with acute or convalescent COVID-19. Each CDR3 is given with its conserved first and last residue. A D gene is named only where the DNA matches it firmly. Size values are once, few and many counts, or a class for expanded clones, and some rows have none.

j_call	d_call	v_call	cdr3_length	clone_size	cdr3_aa	cdr3_nt
TRBJ2-3	TRBD1	TRBV19	14	NA	CASDPTGGTDTQYF	TGTGCCAGTGACCCGACAGGGGGCACAGATACGCAGTATTTT
TRBJ2-7	NA	TRBV6-5	14	NA	CASSYSEQGYEQYF	TGTGCCAGCAGTTACTCGGAGCAGGGCTACGAGCAGTACTTC
TRBJ2-7	NA	TRBV7-6	13	NA	CASSLERGLEQYF	TGTGCCAGCAGCTTAGAGAGAGGTCTCGAGCAGTACTTC
TRBJ1-1	NA	TRBV11-2	14	NA	CASRQQGENTEAFF	TGTGCCAGCAGACAACAGGGAGAGAACACTGAAGCTTTCTTT
TRBJ2-3	NA	TRBV11-3	16	NA	CASSSGADMAADTQYF	TGTGCCAGCAGTTCGGGTGCTGATATGGCCGCAGATACGCAGTATTTT
TRBJ1-3	TRBD1	TRBV28	20	NA	CASSFTRQGILTQSGNTIYF	TGTGCCAGCAGTTTCACCCGACAGGGTATATTGACTCAATCTGGAAACACCATATATTTT
TRBJ2-1	TRBD2	TRBV5-1	17	NA	CASSSTSGGLGRNEQFF	TGCGCCAGCAGCTCGACTAGCGGGGGGTTGGGCAGGAATGAGCAGTTCTTC
TRBJ1-2	NA	TRBV4-1	14	NA	CASSQPGANYGYTF	TGCGCCAGCAGCCAACCCGGAGCTAACTATGGCTACACCTTC
TRBJ1-2	TRBD1	TRBV3-1/TRBV3-2	16	NA	CASSHARGRGPYGYTF	TGTGCCAGCAGCCATGCTAGGGGGCGCGGCCCCTATGGCTACACCTTC
TRBJ2-7	TRBD2	TRBV27	16	once	CASSQRGRLGSYEQYF	TGTGCCAGCAGTCAGCGGGGGCGATTGGGATCCTACGAGCAGTACTTC
TRBJ1-2	NA	TRBV14	15	once	CASSQDFRENYGYTF	TGTGCCAGCAGCCAAGATTTCCGAGAGAACTATGGCTACACCTTC
TRBJ1-3	TRBD1	TRBV7-2	17	few	CASSQDRVGFSGNTIYF	TGTGCCAGCAGCCAGGACAGGGTTGGCTTCTCTGGAAACACCATATATTTT
TRBJ2-7	NA	TRBV5-1	18	NA	CASSLEGQGPLDPYEQYF	TGCGCCAGCAGCTTGGAAGGACAAGGGCCCCTTGACCCATACGAGCAGTACTTC
TRBJ1-2	NA	TRBV28	11	NA	CASSLGLGYTF	TGTGCCAGCAGTTTAGGCCTTGGCTACACCTTC
TRBJ2-7	TRBD1	TRBV18	14	NA	CASSPRTGWHEQYF	TGTGCCAGCTCACCCAGGACAGGGTGGCACGAGCAGTACTTC
TRBJ1-1	NA	TRBV6-2/TRBV6-3	14	once	CASSYSVHGAEAFF	TGTGCCAGCAGTTACTCAGTTCATGGGGCGGAAGCTTTCTTT
TRBJ2-3	NA	TRBV6-6	13	NA	CASSYLPADTQYF	TGTGCCAGCAGTTACCTCCCTGCAGATACGCAGTATTTT
TRBJ1-1	NA	TRBV6-5	15	NA	CASSRTGQTYTEAFF	TGTGCCAGCAGTAGGACCGGACAGACCTACACTGAAGCTTTCTTT
TRBJ2-3	TRBD2	TRBV5-1	16	NA	CASSLDGLAPDDTQYF	TGCGCCAGCAGCTTGGATGGACTAGCCCCCGATGATACGCAGTATTTT
TRBJ1-1	NA	TRBV2	14	once	CASSRGRGFTEAFF	TGTGCCAGCAGTAGGGGCAGGGGCTTTACTGAAGCTTTCTTT
TRBJ1-6	NA	TRBV7-9	15	NA	CASSLRAGVGSPLHF	TGTGCCAGCAGCTTAAGGGCAGGGGTAGGATCACCCCTCCACTTT
TRBJ1-1	NA	TRBV13	16	NA	CASSVPDRSGITEAFF	TGTGCCAGCAGCGTACCAGACAGGAGTGGGATCACTGAAGCTTTCTTT
TRBJ1-1	NA	TRBV9	13	NA	CASSPRDNGEAFF	TGTGCCAGCAGCCCCCGGGACAACGGTGAAGCTTTCTTT
TRBJ1-1	NA	TRBV7-8	14	NA	CASSPRHRATEAFF	TGTGCCAGCAGTCCAAGACACAGGGCCACTGAAGCTTTCTTT
TRBJ1-6	TRBD1	TRBV18	15	NA	CASSPRTGGDSPLHF	TGTGCCAGCTCACCACGGACAGGGGGAGATTCACCCCTCCACTTT
TRBJ2-3	TRBD2	TRBV5-1	18	NA	CASSTASGGATSTDTQYF	TGCGCCAGCAGCACGGCTAGCGGGGGAGCTACTAGCACAGATACGCAGTATTTT
TRBJ2-7	TRBD2	TRBV7-2	16	NA	CASSLARRGGPGEQYF	TGTGCCAGCAGCTTAGCGAGGCGGGGGGGTCCGGGGGAGCAGTACTTC
TRBJ2-3	TRBD2	TRBV7-2	17	NA	CASRRTGTSGGIGTQYF	TGTGCCAGCAGACGAACCGGGACTAGCGGGGGAATCGGAACGCAGTATTTT
TRBJ1-1	TRBD1	TRBV11-2	16	NA	CASSPSRGQTNTEAFF	TGTGCCAGCAGCCCGAGCCGGGGACAGACGAACACTGAAGCTTTCTTT
TRBJ1-1	NA	TRBV19	11	NA	CASSIGGPQTF	TGTGCCAGTAGTATAGGGGGGCCACAAACCTTT
TRBJ2-5	TRBD2	TRBV7-9	17	NA	CASSATYGAGDKETQYF	TGTGCCAGCAGCGCCACCTACGGAGCGGGGGATAAAGAGACCCAGTACTTC
TRBJ1-1	NA	TRBV4-3	14	NA	CASSQDPGTPEAFF	TGCGCCAGCAGCCAAGACCCGGGAACCCCTGAAGCTTTCTTT